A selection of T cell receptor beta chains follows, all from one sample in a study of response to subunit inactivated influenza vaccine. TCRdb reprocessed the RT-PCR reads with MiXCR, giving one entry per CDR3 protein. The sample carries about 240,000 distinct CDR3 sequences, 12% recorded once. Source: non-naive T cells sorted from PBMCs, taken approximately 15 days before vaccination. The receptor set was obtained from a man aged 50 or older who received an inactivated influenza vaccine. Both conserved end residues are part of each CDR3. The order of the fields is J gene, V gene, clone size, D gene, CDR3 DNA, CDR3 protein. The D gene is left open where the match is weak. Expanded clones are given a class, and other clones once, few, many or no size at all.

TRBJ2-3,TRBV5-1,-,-,TGCGCCAGCAGCGAGAGTGGTGGGCGGCTTATTCATACGCAGTATTTT,CASSESGGRLIHTQYF
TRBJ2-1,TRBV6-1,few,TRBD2,TGTGCCAGCAGGGCCGGGACTAGCTGGTACAATGAGCAGTTCTTC,CASRAGTSWYNEQFF
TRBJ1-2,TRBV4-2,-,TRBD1,TGTGCCAGCAGCAACCGGGACAGTTTCTACACCTTC,CASSNRDSFYTF
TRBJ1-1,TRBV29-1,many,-,TGCAGCGGCGAACAGGGCGTAGCTTTCTTT,CSGEQGVAFF
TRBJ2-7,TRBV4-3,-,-,TGCGCCAGCAGCCAAGGGAGGGACAGCTCCTACGAGCAGTACTTC,CASSQGRDSSYEQYF
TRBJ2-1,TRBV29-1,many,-,TGCAGCGTAATCAGGGGGGGCACCTACAATGAGCAGTTCTTC,CSVIRGGTYNEQFF
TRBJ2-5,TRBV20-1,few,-,TGCAGTGCTGCCCAAGGGAGCCAAAAGTACTTC,CSAAQGSQKYF
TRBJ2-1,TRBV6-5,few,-,TGTGCCAGCAGTTACTCGGGGCCAGGGGAAAGCTCCTACAATGAGCAGTTCTTC,CASSYSGPGESSYNEQFF
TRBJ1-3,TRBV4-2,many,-,TGTGCCAGCAGCCAAGATCAGTCCCAGCTTGGAAACACCATATATTTT,CASSQDQSQLGNTIYF
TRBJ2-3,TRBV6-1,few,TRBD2,TGTGCCAGCAGTGAATCGGGGGGGGCCACAGATACGCAGTATTTT,CASSESGGATDTQYF
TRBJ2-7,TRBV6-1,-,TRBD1,TGTGCCACCAGCCCACATAACAGGGGGCTGTCCTACGAGCAGTACTTC,CATSPHNRGLSYEQYF
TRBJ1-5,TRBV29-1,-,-,TGCAGCGTTACCTCCGGGACACTGAATCAGCCCCAGCATTTT,CSVTSGTLNQPQHF
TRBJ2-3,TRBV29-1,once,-,TGCAGCGGGTCTCAGAGGGCGTCGGATACGCAGTATTTT,CSGSQRASDTQYF
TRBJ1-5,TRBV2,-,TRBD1,TGTGCCAGCAGTCGGATGGGACAGAGCAATCAGCCCCAGCATTTT,CASSRMGQSNQPQHF
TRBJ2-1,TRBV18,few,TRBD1,TGTGCCAGCTCACCAGGGACAGGGGGCGATTTCACTGAGCAGTTCTTC,CASSPGTGGDFTEQFF
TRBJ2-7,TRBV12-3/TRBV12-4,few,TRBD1,TGTGCCAGCAGTTTAGGGACAGGCAAGATCTACGAGCAGTACTTC,CASSLGTGKIYEQYF
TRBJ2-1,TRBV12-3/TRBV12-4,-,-,TGTGCCAGCAGTCGACAGGAGAGTTACAATGAGCAGTTCTTC,CASSRQESYNEQFF
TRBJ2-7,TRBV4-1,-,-,TGCGCCAGCAGCCAAGGACAGACGTACCGCTACGAGCAGTACTTC,CASSQGQTYRYEQYF
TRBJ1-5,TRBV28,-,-,TGTGCCAGCAGCGGACCCGGCATGGGAGCACAGCCCCAGCATTTT,CASSGPGMGAQPQHF
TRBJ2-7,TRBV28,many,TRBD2,TGTGCCAGCAGTCCGACGCGGAGTTGGGCGGGAGTCTCCTACGAGCAGTACTTC,CASSPTRSWAGVSYEQYF
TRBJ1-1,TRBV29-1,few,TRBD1,TGCAGGACCGAGGACAGGAACACTGAAGCCTTCTTT,CRTEDRNTEAFF
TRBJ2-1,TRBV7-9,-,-,TGTGCCAGCAGCTCCACGGGAGGACAGGGAAATGAGCAGTTCTTC,CASSSTGGQGNEQFF
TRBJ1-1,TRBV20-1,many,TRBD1,TGCAGTGCTTCCGGGACAGGGGCTGAAGCTTTCTTT,CSASGTGAEAFF
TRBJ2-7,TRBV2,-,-,TGTGCCAGCAGTGAATCCCCAGGGCTGGGTGACGAGCAGTACTTC,CASSESPGLGDEQYF
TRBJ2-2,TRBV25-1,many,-,TGTGCCAGCAGTGAGTACACCGGGGAGCTGTTTTTT,CASSEYTGELFF
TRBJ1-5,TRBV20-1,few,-,TGCAGTGCTAGGGGAGACAGAAGAACCAATCTTCAGCCCCAGCATTTT,CSARGDRRTNLQPQHF
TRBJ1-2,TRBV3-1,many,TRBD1,TGTGCCAGCAGCCAAGCCACAGGGGTGGTCTATGGCTACACCTTC,CASSQATGVVYGYTF
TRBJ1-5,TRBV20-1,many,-,TGCAGTGCTAGAGATTTTGGGGGGGGGTACCATCAGCCCCAGCATTTT,CSARDFGGGYHQPQHF
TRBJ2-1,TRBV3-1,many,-,TGTGCCAGCAGCCGGCTTAGGGGGGAGTTCTACAATGAGCAGTTCTTC,CASSRLRGEFYNEQFF
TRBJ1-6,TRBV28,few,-,TGTGCCAGCTGGGGGGGAATCTCCTATAATTCACCCCTCCACTTT,CASWGGISYNSPLHF
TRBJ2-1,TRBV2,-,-,TGTGCCAGCATGTTCACCTCATGGGACAATGAGCAGTTCTTC,CASMFTSWDNEQFF
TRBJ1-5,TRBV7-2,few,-,TGTGCCAGCAGCTGGGACCGACGGCCCCAGCATTTT,CASSWDRRPQHF